One sample yielded the 32 T cell receptor beta chains listed below, sequenced in a study of T-cell reconstitution after alpha-beta-depleted transplantation in children listed by TCRdb under 2016. The library relied on PCR. The instrument given in TCRdb is Illumina HiSeq 2500. TCR libraries were prepared with molecular barcoding, using unique molecular identifiers to normalize TCRbeta repertoire quantification. TCRdb reprocessed the public reads (quality trimming at Q25 with fastp, clone calling with MiXCR) and kept in-frame beta chains. Under each unique CDR3 protein, matching rows form one entry showing the most common genes and DNA. Present in this sample are 300,000 or so distinct CDR3 sequences, around 25% of which were seen just once. The ten largest clones capture roughly 9.8% of the sample. What this sample's treatment or condition label stands for: allogeneic hematopoietic cell transplantation with graft depleted of TCRalphabeta T cells and CD19 B cells.

Material: PBMCs, mostly from graft donor cells, obtained 180 days after TCRalphabeta/CD19-depleted stem cell transplant. These receptors came from a male patient younger than 18 who had a stem cell transplant for acute lymphoblastic leukemia, so the T cells may come from the graft donor.

The rearrangement links TRBV7-9 to TRBJ1-2; D uncertain. Germline V gene sequence: CDR1 SEHNR, CDR2 FQNEAQ (reference sequence). This CDR3 spans 13 amino acids. V lost 2 bases to trimming and J lost 4 bases, with 8 bases between them. This chain's CDR3 is CASSLQVAYGYTF. CDR3 DNA sequence: TGTGCCAGCAGCTTACAGGTGGCCTATGGCTACACCTTC.

The gene calls are TRBV15 and TRBJ2-2; D remains ambiguous. CDR3 length: 16 residues. The V gene's germline CDR1 is LNHNV and CDR2 YYDKDF (reference sequence). V lost 2 bases and J 6 bases, leaving 16 bases between the germline ends. CDR3 loop: CATSRRRALNAGELFF. DNA for the CDR3: TGTGCCACCAGCAGAAGGAGAGCTTTAAACGCCGGGGAGCTGTTTTTT.

The chain joins TRBV18 to TRBJ1-1; 9 positions agree with TRBD1. CDR1 and CDR2 (germline): KGHSH, LQKENI. The CDR3 has 14 residues. Trimming cost V 5 bases and J 3 bases; bases outside gene matches: 4. CDR3 DNA sequence: TGTGCCAGCTCAGAGAACAGGGGGCACACTGAAGCTTTCTTT. Residues: CASSENRGHTEAFF.

This clonotype was picked up a small number of times. This chain uses TRBV7-9 with TRBJ1-1; TRBD1 is a possible D gene (5 bases). Germline V gene data show CDR1 as SEHNR and CDR2 as FQNEAQ (reference sequence). This CDR3 contains 14 residues. Trimming cost V 4 bases and J 4 bases, with 13 bases left between them. This chain's CDR3 is CASSSAGVGTEAFF. CDR3 DNA: TGTGCCAGCAGCTCCGCGGGGGTGGGCACTGAAGCTTTCTTT.

V and J are TRBV5-1 and TRBJ2-7; D not resolved. This CDR3 contains 16 residues. Germline CDR1 is SGHRS and CDR2 is YFSETQ. Between the trimmed V and J ends, which lost 0 bases and 0 bases, there was a span of 13 bases. CDR3 bases: TGCGCCAGCAGCTTGGTTTTCAACCCTAACTCCTACGAGCAGTACTTC. Amino acids: CASSLVFNPNSYEQYF. The full variable domain, rest sourced from reference TRBV5-1 and TRBJ2-7, is KAGVTQTPRYLIKTRGQQVTLSCSPISGHRSVSWYQQTPGQGLQFLFEYFSETQRNKGNFPGRFSGRQFSNSRSEMNVSTLELGDSALYLCASSLVFNPNSYEQYFGPGTRLTVT.

V gene TRBV5-6 combines with J gene TRBJ2-3, with D possibly TRBD2 on 6 matching bases. V lost 1 base to trimming and J lost 1 base, with 10 bases between them. Germline V gives CDR1 SGHDT, CDR2 YYEEEE. The CDR3 is 15 residues long. CDR3: CASSLLEGRTDTQYF. The DNA of the CDR3 is TGTGCCAGCAGCTTGTTGGAGGGTCGCACAGATACGCAGTATTTT.

This clonotype appeared a few times. J is TRBJ2-7 and V is TRBV11-2, with D perhaps matching TRBD1 (5 bases). Trimming cost V 1 base and J 4 bases, with 11 bases left between them. Germline CDR1 reads SGHAT; CDR2 reads FQNNGV. This CDR3 is 14 amino acids long. This CDR3 is CASSLVGRVYEQYF. The CDR3, as DNA: TGTGCCAGCAGCTTAGTAGGCAGGGTATACGAGCAGTACTTC.

Here the CDR3 reads CASSFMNEGNEQFF. Written as DNA, the CDR3 is TGTGCCAGCAGTTTTATGAATGAGGGCAATGAGCAGTTCTTC. V usage is TRBV28 and J usage is TRBJ2-1; D is perhaps TRBD2 (5 bases). The V end was cut by 3 bases, the J end by 6 bases, with 12 bases between. There are 14 residues in the CDR3. Germline CDR1 MDHEN, CDR2 SYDVKM.

V is TRBV7-2 and J is TRBJ2-5; D could derive from TRBD1 or TRBD2 (6 bases each). The CDR3 length is 16 residues. Germline CDR1 SGHTA, CDR2 FQGNSA. The V end was cut by 5 bases, the J end by 5 bases, with 21 bases between. CDR3 protein: CASSPYLGGLLETQYF. CDR3 in DNA: TGTGCCAGCAGCCCCTACCTAGGGGGGTTATTGGAGACCCAGTACTTC. Variable domain in full (rest from reference TRBV7-2 and TRBJ2-5): GAGVSQSPSNKVTEKGKDVELRCDPISGHTALYWYRQSLGQGLEFLIYFQGNSAPDKSGLPSDRFSAERTGGSVSTLTIQRTQQEDSAVYLCASSPYLGGLLETQYFGPGTRLLVL.

The CDR3 nucleotides read TGCGCCAGCAGCTGGCTAGCGGGAGGAGGAGATACGCAGTATTTT. Protein: CASSWLAGGGDTQYF. The chain links TRBV4-1 to TRBJ2-3, with TRBD2 matching over 11 bases. The CDR3 is made up of 15 amino acids. V trimming: 5 bases; J trimming: 5 bases; junction bases outside the gene matches: 6. The germline V gene has CDR1 MGHRA and CDR2 YSYEKL.

This clonotype was counted only a few times. V gene TRBV6-2 or TRBV6-3 combines with J gene TRBJ1-2, with TRBD1 matching over 9 bases. From germline, CDR1 is MNHEY and CDR2 SVGEGT. V shed 6 bases and J 4 bases; nucleotides not matched to a gene: 12. CDR3 length: 16 residues. The CDR3 sequence: CASRPDRGRIFYGYTF. The CDR3, as DNA: TGTGCCAGCAGACCGGACAGGGGTAGGATTTTCTATGGCTACACCTTC.

The chain is built from TRBV5-5 and TRBJ2-1; D possibly corresponds to TRBD2 (6 bases). In germline, CDR1 is SGHKS, CDR2 YYEKEE (reference sequence). Trimming removed 4 bases from V and 8 bases from J, with 13 bases in between. This CDR3 comprises 13 residues. The CDR3 region has the DNA TGTGCCAGCAGCCTTACTAGCATCCATGAGCAGTTCTTC. As protein: CASSLTSIHEQFF.

V gene TRBV24-1 combines with J gene TRBJ2-7; 7 bases are shared with TRBD2. The CDR3 runs 12 residues. Unmatched junction bases numbered 1, after V lost 2 bases and J lost 7 bases. The germline CDR1 and CDR2 sequences are KGHDR and SFDVKD. CDR3 nucleotides: TGTGCCACCAGTGATTGGGGGGGAGAGCAGTACTTC. This sequence encodes CATSDWGGEQYF.

The rearrangement links TRBV7-8 to TRBJ1-2; D perhaps matches TRBD1 (5 bases). From germline, CDR1 is SGHVS and CDR2 FQNEAQ. The CDR3 extends over 15 amino acids. V dropped 4 bases and J dropped 2 bases, with 14 bases sitting between them. The CDR3 DNA is TGTGCCAGCAGCTATTCCCGGGGCCAGAACTATGGCTACACCTTC. It encodes CASSYSRGQNYGYTF.

The V call is TRBV5-1, the J call TRBJ2-3; 13 nucleotides align to TRBD2. Unmatched junction bases numbered 6, after V lost 3 bases and J lost 2 bases. This CDR3 comprises 17 residues. In germline, CDR1 is SGHRS, CDR2 YFSETQ. CDR3 amino acids: CASSSALAGGNTDTQYF. The CDR3 DNA sequence: TGCGCCAGCAGCTCCGCACTAGCGGGAGGGAACACAGATACGCAGTATTTT.

Only a few counts were recorded for this clonotype. This sequence joins TRBV18 and TRBJ2-5; TRBD1 matches 8 bases. The germline V gene encodes CDR1 KGHSH and CDR2 LQKENI. With V trimmed by 2 bases and J by 4 bases, 6 bases remained unmatched. The CDR3 sequence is 15 residues long. The CDR3 DNA reads as TGTGCCAGCTCACCAAACCAGGGGGCGAGAGAGACCCAGTACTTC. The encoded protein is CASSPNQGARETQYF. Using reference TRBV18 and TRBJ2-5 for the parts outside the CDR3, the full variable domain is NAGVMQNPRHLVRRRGQEARLRCSPMKGHSHVYWYRQLPEEGLKFMVYLQKENIIDESGMPKERFSAEFPKEGPSILRIQQVVRGDSAAYFCASSPNQGARETQYFGPGTRLLVL.

Points on this clonotype: A junction end diverges from the germline sequence, so it may reflect a read error. This chain links TRBV5-1 with TRBJ2-7; D might be TRBD1 (6 bases). The germline CDR1 and CDR2 sequences are SGHRS and YFSETQ. This CDR3 has 12 residues. CDR3 nucleotides: TGCACCAGCAGTCTGACAGGCTACGAGCAGTACTTC. It encodes CTSSLTGYEQYF.

This chain joins TRBV14 and TRBJ2-3, with 9 bases lining up with TRBD2. J lost 3 bases, V lost 1 base, and 8 bases had no gene match. Germline V gene lookup returns CDR1 SGHDN and CDR2 FVKESK. CDR3 length: 17 residues. The CDR3 region is CASSQVLSGSRTDTQYF. CDR3 coding DNA: TGTGCCAGCAGCCAAGTCCTTAGCGGGAGCCGAACAGATACGCAGTATTTT.

The chain carries TRBV6-2 or TRBV6-3 and TRBJ2-3; 9 bases are shared with TRBD2. This CDR3 has 21 amino acids. Germline CDR1 and CDR2: MNHEY and SVGEGT. V was clipped by 1 base and J by 4 bases; unmatched bases: 21. DNA of the CDR3: TGTGCCAGCAGTTACTTGGATATGGGGCAAACCGCGGGAGGGCCATCAGATACGCAGTATTTT. Its translation is CASSYLDMGQTAGGPSDTQYF.

This clonotype was seen a handful of times. The chain couples TRBV20-1 to TRBJ2-7; D may correspond to TRBD1 or TRBD2 (5 bases each). The CDR3 spans 15 residues. CDR1 is DFQATT, CDR2 SNEGSKA, per germline (reference sequence). Trimming took off 5 bases at V and 2 bases at J, with 19 bases between the two ends. The CDR3 here is CSALPRDPSPYEQYF. The CDR3 coding sequence is TGCAGTGCTTTGCCCCGGGACCCTTCCCCCTACGAGCAGTACTTC.

The CDR3 nucleotides read TGTGCCAGCAGCGTAGTAGATCGGCTAGGAGACGAGCAGTACTTC. This encodes CASSVVDRLGDEQYF. This rearrangement joins TRBV9 to TRBJ2-7; no definite D call. Germline V gives CDR1 SGDLS, CDR2 YYNGEE. V lost 0 bases to trimming and J lost 5 bases, with 15 bases between them. CDR3 length: 15 residues.

The table lists this clonotype with a few counts. The genes are TRBV25-1 and TRBJ1-1; TRBD1 aligns across 8 bases. The V and J ends lost 6 bases and 5 bases, in that order; junction bases with no gene match: 11. Per germline, CDR1 MGHDK and CDR2 SYGVNS. The CDR3 spans 15 residues. The CDR3: CASSPRQGARTEAFF. In DNA, the CDR3 is TGTGCCAGCAGCCCTCGCCAGGGGGCGAGGACTGAAGCTTTCTTT.

Only a few counts were recorded for this clonotype. The chain uses TRBV25-1 and TRBJ2-3; a possible D gene is TRBD1 (6 bases). The CDR3 runs 14 residues. Germline V CDR1 and CDR2: MGHDK, SYGVNS. Deletions cut 7 bases from V and 1 base from J, with 12 bases between. The CDR3, as DNA: TGTGCCAGCACGGTTTCAGGGGGCACAGATACGCAGTATTTT. Translation gives CASTVSGGTDTQYF. The entire variable domain, with the rest obtained from reference TRBV25-1 and TRBJ2-3, is as follows: EADIYQTPRYLVIGTGKKITLECSQTMGHDKMYWYQQDPGMELHLIHYSYGVNSTEKGDLSSESTVSRIRTEHFPLTLESARPSHTSQYLCASTVSGGTDTQYFGPGTRLTVL.

The chain links TRBV18 to TRBJ1-1, with TRBD1 matching 7 bases. This CDR3 is 16 amino acids long. After removal of 3 bases from V and 0 bases from J, the junction contained 7 bases not matched to a gene. Germline V gives CDR1 KGHSH, CDR2 LQKENI. In nucleotides, the CDR3 is TGTGCCAGCTCACCTGGGACAGACTCCTTGAACACTGAAGCTTTCTTT. It translates to CASSPGTDSLNTEAFF.

This clonotype was seen repeatedly, ten times or more. The chain carries TRBV29-1 and TRBJ2-3; TRBD2 matches 9 bases. The V gene end was trimmed by 5 bases and the J gene end by 6 bases; junction bases not matched to a gene: 9. The CDR3 spans 14 residues. The germline V gene encodes CDR1 SQVTM and CDR2 ANQGSEA. The CDR3 DNA follows: TGCAGCGTTAAAGCGGGGGGTACGTGGGATACGCAGTATTTT. Amino acid sequence: CSVKAGGTWDTQYF.

In its sample, this clonotype was seen a few times. The chain uses TRBV5-1 and TRBJ2-1; 8 bases are a match to TRBD2. The CDR3 contains 16 residues. Germline V lookup: CDR1 SGHRS, CDR2 YFSETQ. J gave up 0 bases and V 2 bases, and 4 bases lay outside the gene matches. CDR3 in amino acids: CASSFTSGSSYNEQFF. The CDR3 DNA is TGCGCCAGCAGCTTTACTAGCGGAAGCTCCTACAATGAGCAGTTCTTC.

In its sample, this clonotype was seen many times. The chain recombines TRBV28 with TRBJ2-2; D unclear. Germline CDR1 and CDR2: MDHEN and SYDVKM. This CDR3 is built from 13 residues. The V end lost 4 bases, the J end lost 5 bases, and 8 bases lay between the germline ends. CDR3 sequence: CASSYGPTGELFF. The CDR3 DNA is TGTGCCAGCAGTTACGGACCTACCGGGGAGCTGTTTTTT.

This clonotype was counted a few times. The chain links TRBV20-1 to TRBJ2-1, with 12 bases identical to TRBD2. Trimming cost V 6 bases and J 6 bases; bases outside gene matches: 6. The CDR3 totals 14 residues. Germline V gene lookup returns CDR1 DFQATT and CDR2 SNEGSKA (reference sequence). CDR3 bases: TGCAGTGCCCCGGGACTAGCGGGCCTCAATGAGCAGTTCTTC. This codes for CSAPGLAGLNEQFF.

This chain uses TRBV9 with TRBJ1-1; TRBD1 is a possible D gene (5 bases). Germline lookup yields CDR1 SGDLS and CDR2 YYNGEE. CDR3 length: 16 amino acids. V gave up 4 bases and J gave up 4 bases, with 20 bases separating them. CDR3 sequence reads: CASSPEYGGEITEAFF. CDR3 nucleotides: TGTGCCAGCAGCCCTGAATATGGAGGGGAGATCACTGAAGCTTTCTTT. The full variable domain, rest sourced from reference TRBV9 and TRBJ1-1, is DSGVTQTPKHLITATGQRVTLRCSPRSGDLSVYWYQQSLDQGLQFLIQYYNGEERAKGNILERFSAQQFPDLHSELNLSSLELGDSALYFCASSPEYGGEITEAFFGQGTRLTVV.

This clonotype was counted a few times. V usage is TRBV7-9 and J usage is TRBJ2-7; maybe TRBD1 (6 bases). The length of the CDR3 is 15 residues. The V gene's germline CDR1 is SEHNR and CDR2 FQNEAQ (reference sequence). Trimming removed 5 bases from V and 4 bases from J, with 18 bases in between. CDR3 sequence (DNA): TGTGCCAGCAGCCCCTATATCGGGACACAGTACGAGCAGTACTTC. Translation gives CASSPYIGTQYEQYF.

Comment on this clonotype: A read error may produce the germline difference seen at one junction end. The CDR3 region has the DNA TGCAGTGCTAGACGGGACAGAAGCTACGAGCTGTACTTC. Protein: CSARRDRSYELYF. The rearrangement joins TRBV20-1 to TRBJ2-7; TRBD1 matches at 7 bases. CDR1 and CDR2 from the germline V gene are DFQATT and SNEGSKA (reference sequence). The CDR3 is 13 residues long.

This rearrangement joins TRBV9 to TRBJ1-3; maybe TRBD1 (5 bases). The CDR3 sequence is 16 residues long. Germline CDR1 is SGDLS and CDR2 is YYNGEE. V was clipped by 0 bases and J by 0 bases, with 10 bases between them. The CDR3 protein is CASSVDGGGSGNTIYF. CDR3 nucleotides: TGTGCCAGCAGCGTAGATGGGGGAGGCTCTGGAAACACCATATATTTT.